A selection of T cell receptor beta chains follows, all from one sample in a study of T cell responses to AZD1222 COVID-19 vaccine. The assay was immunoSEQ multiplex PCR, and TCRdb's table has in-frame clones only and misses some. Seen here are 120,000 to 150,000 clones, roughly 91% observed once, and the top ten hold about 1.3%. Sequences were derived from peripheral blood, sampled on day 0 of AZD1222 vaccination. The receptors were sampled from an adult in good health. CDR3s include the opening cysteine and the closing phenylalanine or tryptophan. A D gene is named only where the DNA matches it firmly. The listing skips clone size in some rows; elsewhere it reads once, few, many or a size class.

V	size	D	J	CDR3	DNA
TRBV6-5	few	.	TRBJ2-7	CASTGIIHEQYF	TGTGCCAGTACAGGGATCATCCACGAGCAGTACTTC
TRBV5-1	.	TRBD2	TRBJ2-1	CASSEGLADDYNEQFF	TGCGCCAGCAGCGAGGGACTAGCGGACGACTACAATGAGCAGTTCTTC
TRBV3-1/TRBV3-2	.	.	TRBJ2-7	CASSQEGAGAYEQYF	TGTGCCAGCAGCCAAGAGGGTGCAGGCGCCTACGAGCAGTACTTC
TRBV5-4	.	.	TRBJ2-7	CASSFNGLSSYEQYF	TGTGCCAGCAGCTTCAACGGACTAAGCTCCTACGAGCAGTACTTC
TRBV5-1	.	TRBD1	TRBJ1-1	CASNNQGGVTEAFF	TGCGCCAGCAACAATCAGGGGGGCGTCACTGAAGCTTTCTTT
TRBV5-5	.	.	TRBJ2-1	CASSFRPRGQFF	TGTGCCAGCAGCTTTCGGCCGCGGGGGCAGTTCTTC
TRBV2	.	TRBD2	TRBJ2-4	CASSERERGNQYF	TGTGCCAGCAGTGAGAGGGAGCGGGGGAATCAGTACTTC
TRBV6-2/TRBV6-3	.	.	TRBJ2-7	CASTPWVTASSYEQYF	TGTGCCAGCACCCCGTGGGTTACAGCCAGCTCCTACGAGCAGTACTTC
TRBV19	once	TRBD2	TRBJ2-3	CASNRRGLATSTDTQYF	TGTGCCAGTAACCGGAGGGGACTAGCGACTAGCACAGATACGCAGTATTTT
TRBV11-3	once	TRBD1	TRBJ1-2	CASSPRGFTNYGYTF	TGTGCCAGCAGCCCCAGGGGGTTCACTAACTATGGCTACACCTTC
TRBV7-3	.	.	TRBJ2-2	CASSLMLGELFF	TGTGCCAGCAGCTTAATGCTAGGGGAGCTGTTTTTT
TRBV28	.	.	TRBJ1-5	CASSTPFEGLNQPQHF	TGTGCCAGCAGTACCCCCTTCGAGGGACTCAATCAGCCCCAGCATTTT
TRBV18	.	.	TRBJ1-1	CASSPEVPTFHTEAFF	TGTGCCAGCTCACCTGAGGTTCCCACCTTCCACACTGAAGCTTTCTTT
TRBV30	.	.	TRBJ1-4	CAWSVHNEKLFF	TGTGCCTGGAGTGTCCATAATGAAAAACTGTTTTTT
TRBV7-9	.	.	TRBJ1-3	CASSSTVPAGNTIYF	TGTGCCAGCAGCTCGACAGTGCCTGCTGGAAACACCATATATTTT
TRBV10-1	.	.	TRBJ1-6	CASSVTGPPTGGLNSPLHF	TGCGCCAGCAGTGTTACCGGGCCGCCGACGGGGGGGCTGAATTCACCCCTCCACTTT
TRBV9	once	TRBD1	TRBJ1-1	CASSAHFRAGGHTEAFF	TGTGCCAGCAGCGCCCACTTCCGGGCAGGGGGACACACTGAAGCTTTCTTT
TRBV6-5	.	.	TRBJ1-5	CASSYKGTQHF	TGTGCCAGCAGTTACAAGGGGACCCAGCATTTT
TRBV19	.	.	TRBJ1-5	CASSRGPSTGDQPQHF	TGTGCCAGTAGTAGAGGGCCTTCGACGGGAGATCAGCCCCAGCATTTT
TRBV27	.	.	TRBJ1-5	CASSLSAGNSNQPQHF	TGTGCCAGCAGTTTATCGGCAGGGAATAGCAATCAGCCCCAGCATTTT
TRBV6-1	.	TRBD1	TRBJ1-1	CASSEAVRQGGTEAFF	TGTGCCAGCAGTGAAGCGGTGAGACAGGGCGGCACTGAAGCTTTCTTT
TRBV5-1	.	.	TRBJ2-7	CATSVQGSATYEQYF	TGCGCCACTTCGGTCCAGGGATCGGCGACCTACGAGCAGTACTTC
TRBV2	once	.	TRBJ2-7	CASSGSRSRASYEQYF	TGTGCCAGCAGTGGCTCCCGGTCCAGGGCCTCCTACGAGCAGTACTTC
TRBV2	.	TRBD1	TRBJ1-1	CASRQPGQGRGYTEAFF	TGTGCCAGCAGACAACCGGGACAGGGGAGAGGTTACACTGAAGCTTTCTTT
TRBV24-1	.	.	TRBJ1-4	CATSDLNRDPPSTTNEKLFF	TGTGCCACCAGTGATTTGAATCGGGATCCACCATCCACCACTAATGAAAAACTGTTTTTT
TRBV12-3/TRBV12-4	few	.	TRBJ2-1	CASSLQGNEQFF	TGTGCCAGCAGTTTGCAGGGCAATGAGCAGTTCTTC
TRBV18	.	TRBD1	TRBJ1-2	CASSPGTGGYGYTF	TGTGCCAGCTCACCAGGGACAGGGGGATATGGCTACACCTTC
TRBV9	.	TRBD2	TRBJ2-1	CASSSTSASLNEQFF	TGTGCCAGCAGCTCGACTAGCGCTTCTTTGAATGAGCAGTTCTTC
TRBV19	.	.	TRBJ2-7	CASSRDIRKYF	TGTGCCAGTAGTCGGGACATAAGGAAGTACTTC
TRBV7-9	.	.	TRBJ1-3	CASSLVVGGSGNTIYF	TGTGCCAGCAGCTTAGTTGTAGGGGGCTCTGGAAACACCATATATTTT
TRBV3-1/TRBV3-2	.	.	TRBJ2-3	CASSQASGQVDTQYF	TGTGCCAGCAGCCAAGCCTCGGGGCAGGTAGATACGCAGTATTTT
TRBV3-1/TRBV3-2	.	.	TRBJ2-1	CASSLSGGRNEQFF	TGTGCCAGCAGCCTAAGTGGGGGGCGCAATGAGCAGTTCTTC
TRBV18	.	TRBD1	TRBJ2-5	CASSVLQGADETQYF	TGTGCCAGCTCAGTCCTCCAGGGGGCGGACGAGACCCAGTACTTC
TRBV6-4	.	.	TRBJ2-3	CASSDWGGPTDTQYF	TGTGCCAGCAGTGACTGGGGCGGGCCCACAGATACGCAGTATTTT
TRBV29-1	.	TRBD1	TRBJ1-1	CSTPVGTGIMNTEAFF	TGCAGCACCCCAGTGGGGACAGGGATCATGAACACTGAAGCTTTCTTT
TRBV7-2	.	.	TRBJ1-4	CASSLIGDSKNEKLFF	TGTGCCAGCAGCTTAATTGGTGACAGTAAGAATGAAAAACTGTTTTTT
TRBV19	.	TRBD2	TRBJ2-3	CASSGTSARTDTQYF	TGTGCCAGTTCTGGGACTAGCGCTCGCACAGATACGCAGTATTTT
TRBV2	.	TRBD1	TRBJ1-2	CASSGGTGLNNYGYTF	TGTGCCAGCAGTGGGGGGACAGGTCTGAATAACTATGGCTACACCTTC
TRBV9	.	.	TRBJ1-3	CASSVEAAGASGNTIYF	TGTGCCAGCAGCGTAGAGGCCGCGGGGGCTTCTGGAAACACCATATATTTT
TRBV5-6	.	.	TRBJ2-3	CASSSEGKRARHSTDTQYF	TGTGCCAGCAGCTCGGAGGGTAAGCGGGCCAGGCATAGCACAGATACGCAGTATTTT